The 28 T cell receptor beta chains below all came from one sample that was sequenced in a study of CD8+CD57+ T cells in acquired aplastic anemia. CDR3 and TCR beta VDJ profiling relied on a genomic DNA template. In TCRdb, the reads were re-called with MiXCR into one record per CDR3 protein. The sample records around 210,000 distinct CDR3 sequences, about 62% being singletons. The authors sequenced patients whose flow cytometry had shown CD8+CD57+ cell expansion. Source material: sorted CD4+, CD8+, or CD8+CD57+ T cells (not recorded which) from PBMCs. These receptors originate from a human donor with aplastic anemia.

This chain joins TRBV6-9 and TRBJ2-2; D remains unclear. This CDR3 has 13 residues. The germline V and J ends were trimmed by 7 bases and 6 bases, with 12 bases remaining between them. CDR1 and CDR2 from the germline V gene are MNHGY and SVAAGI. CDR3 amino acids: CASTFSYPGELFF. The CDR3 DNA reads TGTGCCAGCACGTTTTCCTACCCCGGGGAGCTGTTTTTT.

This rearrangement joins TRBV10-1 to TRBJ1-1, with D uncertain. The CDR3 contains 15 residues. Trimming took 0 bases from V and 5 from J, leaving 13 bases between them. Germline values: CDR1 WNHNN, CDR2 SYGVQD (reference sequence). This CDR3 is CASSESGVQGTEAFF. The CDR3 DNA reads TGCGCCAGCAGTGAGTCTGGGGTCCAAGGGACTGAAGCTTTCTTT.

This clonotype was seen only a few times. The chain combines TRBV20-1 with TRBJ2-5; maybe TRBD2 (6 bases). Trimming removed 2 bases at V and 1 base at J, with 11 bases between. Germline assignment: CDR1 DFQATT and CDR2 SNEGSKA (reference sequence). The CDR3 has 14 residues. CDR3: CSARPGRPQETQYF. The CDR3 DNA reads TGCAGTGCTAGACCGGGGAGGCCCCAAGAGACCCAGTACTTC.

In DNA, the CDR3 is TGTGCCAGCAGTGAGACCGACAGACTTATTCAGCCCCAGCATTTT. It encodes CASSETDRLIQPQHF. This rearrangement joins TRBV2 to TRBJ1-5; TRBD1 is a possible D gene (5 bases). Germline loops: CDR1 SNHLY, CDR2 FYNNEI. Trimming pared 3 bases from V and 6 bases from J, leaving 15 bases between. The CDR3 spans 15 residues.

The chain couples TRBV11-2 to TRBJ2-1; D is undetermined. The V gene lost 5 bases and the J gene lost 8 bases, with 7 bases spanning the gap. The germline V gene has CDR1 SGHAT and CDR2 FQNNGV. This CDR3 comprises 11 residues. This chain's CDR3 is CASSLLHEQFF. The CDR3 nucleotides read TGTGCCAGCAGCCTACTCCATGAGCAGTTCTTC.

The gene calls are TRBV19 and TRBJ2-5; TRBD1 matches at 7 bases. The J segment lost 4 bases and the V segment lost 5 bases, leaving 7 bases of the junction unmatched. Germline CDR1 is LNHDA and CDR2 is SQIVND (reference sequence). CDR3 size: 14 residues. The CDR3 region has the DNA TGTGCCAGTAGTCTTCACAGGGGTGGAGAGACCCAGTACTTC. Translated, it gives CASSLHRGGETQYF.

The chain employs TRBV20-1 and TRBJ2-5; D may correspond to TRBD1 or TRBD2 (6 bases each). CDR3 length: 12 amino acids. Germline loops: CDR1 DFQATT, CDR2 SNEGSKA (reference sequence). The V gene lost 3 bases and the J gene lost 5 bases, with 10 bases spanning the gap. The DNA for the CDR3 is TGCAGTGCTAGCCGGGGGCATGAGACCCAGTACTTC. Its protein product is CSASRGHETQYF.

This clonotype was seen a handful of times. V is TRBV7-9 and J is TRBJ2-7; 7 positions agree with TRBD1. V trimming: 5 bases; J trimming: 1 base; junction bases outside the gene matches: 5. CDR1 and CDR2 (germline): SEHNR, FQNEAQ (reference sequence). The CDR3 totals 14 residues. CDR3: CASSPEGQSYEQYF. The CDR3 region has the DNA TGTGCCAGCAGCCCCGAGGGACAGTCCTACGAGCAGTACTTC.

The chain employs TRBV2 and TRBJ1-4; D might be TRBD1 (6 bases). Looked up from germline, CDR1 is SNHLY and CDR2 is FYNNEI. V gave up 4 bases and J gave up 3 bases, with 6 bases separating them. CDR3 size: 13 residues. CDR3 region: CASSGTANEKLFF. The DNA for the CDR3 is TGTGCCAGCAGTGGGACAGCTAATGAAAAACTGTTTTTT. Variable domain in full (rest from reference TRBV2 and TRBJ1-4): EPEVTQTPSHQVTQMGQEVILRCVPISNHLYFYWYRQILGQKVEFLVSFYNNEISEKSEIFDDQFSVERPDGSNFTLKIRSTKLEDSAMYFCASSGTANEKLFFGSGTQLSVL.

For this clonotype: At one end, the junction sequence differs from germline, possibly due to a read error. The V and J genes are TRBV7-9 and TRBJ2-3, with a tentative D call TRBD2 (6 bases). The CDR3 consists of 15 residues. CDR1 and CDR2 from the germline V gene are SEHNR and FQNEAQ (reference sequence). CDR3 sequence reads: CASSQDGTSTDTQYF. The DNA of the CDR3 is TGCGCCAGCAGCCAAGACGGGACTAGCACAGATACGCAGTATTTT.

CDR3 sequence: CASSGTGGEGELFF. CDR3 DNA: TGTGCCAGCAGTGGGACAGGGGGAGAGGGGGAGCTGTTTTTT. The rearrangement links TRBV7-9 to TRBJ2-2; TRBD1 agrees at 11 bases. The CDR3 has 14 amino acids. CDR1 and CDR2 from the germline V gene are SEHNR and FQNEAQ (reference sequence). J was trimmed by 8 bases and V by 6 bases; bases with no gene match: 5.

This clonotype occurred once. V is TRBV29-1 and J is TRBJ1-5; D is unclear. Germline-derived CDR1 and CDR2 are SQVTM and ANQGSEA. This CDR3 spans 13 amino acids. V shed 6 bases and J shed 5 bases, with 14 bases lying between them. The CDR3 DNA is TGCAGCGTCGTGGGCAGTCCCTATCAGCCCCAGCATTTT. Its protein product is CSVVGSPYQPQHF.

This clonotype was detected many times. The chain joins TRBV7-3 to TRBJ2-2; tentative D call: TRBD1 (5 bases). The CDR3 has 15 residues. Per the germline V gene, CDR1 is SGHTA and CDR2 is FQGTGA. V lost 2 bases and J 5 bases, leaving 12 bases between the germline ends. The CDR3 loop is CASSLQYSGTGELFF. The CDR3 DNA is TGTGCCAGCAGCTTACAATACTCAGGGACCGGGGAGCTGTTTTTT.

The chain is built from TRBV5-1 and TRBJ2-1, with 8 bases lining up with TRBD2. Trimming at V came to 4 bases and at J to 2 bases, leaving 14 bases not matched to a gene. CDR3 length equals 18 residues. Germline CDR1 is SGHRS and CDR2 is YFSETQ. In DNA, the CDR3 is TGCGCCAGCAGCCGCTTGGTTATTGGGACTAGGCCCTACAATGAGCAGTTCTTC. Translation gives CASSRLVIGTRPYNEQFF. The full variable domain, completed using reference TRBV5-1 and TRBJ2-1, is KAGVTQTPRYLIKTRGQQVTLSCSPISGHRSVSWYQQTPGQGLQFLFEYFSETQRNKGNFPGRFSGRQFSNSRSEMNVSTLELGDSALYLCASSRLVIGTRPYNEQFFGPGTRLTVL.

This chain links TRBV7-2 with TRBJ2-3; D is possibly TRBD1 (5 bases). This CDR3 is built from 13 residues. Trimming stripped 2 bases from V and 9 bases from J, with 12 bases between. Germline CDR1 and CDR2: SGHTA and FQGNSA. In DNA, the CDR3 is TGTGCCAGCAGCTTAATTACAGGTCCCACGCAGTATTTT. It codes for CASSLITGPTQYF.

The chain employs TRBV2 and TRBJ1-6; D gene uncertain. The CDR3 length is 14 residues. The V and J ends lost 3 bases and 10 bases respectively, with 13 bases between them. Germline loops: CDR1 SNHLY, CDR2 FYNNEI. CDR3 amino acids: CASSEPKGGSPLHF. The CDR3 DNA reads as TGTGCCAGCAGTGAGCCCAAGGGTGGCTCACCCCTCCACTTT.

There are many counts of this clonotype. The V gene is TRBV3-1, the J gene TRBJ2-7, with 8 bases matching TRBD2. CDR3 length: 14 amino acids. The V gene's germline CDR1 is LGHDT and CDR2 YNNKEL (reference sequence). After removal of 3 bases from V and 2 bases from J, the junction contained 3 bases not matched to a gene. The DNA of the CDR3 is TGTGCCAGCAGCCAGTTCGGGGGGGCCTACGAGCAGTACTTC. This translates into CASSQFGGAYEQYF.

The chain couples TRBV12-3 or TRBV12-4 to TRBJ2-1; 12 positions agree with TRBD2. This CDR3 has 15 residues. Trimming cost V 8 bases and J 7 bases; bases outside gene matches: 9. The CDR3 here is CASLPLAGGLNEQFF. The CDR3 DNA follows: TGTGCCAGCTTGCCCCTAGCGGGAGGGTTGAATGAGCAGTTCTTC.

V and J are TRBV11-2 and TRBJ2-7, with 7 bases fitting TRBD2. This CDR3 spans 15 amino acids. J gave up 3 bases and V 6 bases, and 11 bases lay outside the gene matches. Germline V gene sequence: CDR1 SGHAT, CDR2 FQNNGV. CDR3 sequence reads: CASSTLGGSVYEQYF. The CDR3 coding sequence is TGTGCCAGCAGTACCCTTGGCGGGAGTGTCTACGAGCAGTACTTC.

The chain's CDR3 is CASSVDVSGNTIYF. The CDR3 DNA sequence: TGTGCCAGCAGCGTAGATGTCTCTGGAAACACCATATATTTT. This chain joins TRBV9 and TRBJ1-3, with D unclear. Per the germline V gene, CDR1 is SGDLS and CDR2 is YYNGEE. The ends were cut back, 0 bases at V and 0 bases at J, with 4 bases in the middle. The CDR3 extends over 14 amino acids.

The chain uses TRBV9 and TRBJ2-5; TRBD1 aligns across 7 bases. The V gene end was trimmed by 4 bases and the J gene end by 5 bases; junction bases not matched to a gene: 14. There are 16 residues in the CDR3. Germline assignment: CDR1 SGDLS and CDR2 YYNGEE. As DNA, the CDR3 is TGTGCCAGCAGCATAGACGCTAGGACAGGCCGGGAGACCCAGTACTTC. Translation: CASSIDARTGRETQYF.

This rearrangement joins TRBV25-1 to TRBJ1-4; a possible D gene is TRBD1 (5 bases). The germline V and J ends were trimmed by 2 bases and 4 bases, with 14 bases remaining between them. The CDR3 runs 16 residues. In germline, CDR1 is MGHDK, CDR2 SYGVNS. DNA for the CDR3: TGTGCCAGCAGTGAAATGATGAGAGGGGATAATGAAAAACTGTTTTTT. Protein: CASSEMMRGDNEKLFF.

The DNA for the CDR3 is TGCAGTGCGAGGGACAGGGGGCGGCCGGGTTCACCCCTCCACTTT. Translated: CSARDRGRPGSPLHF. The genes are TRBV20-1 and TRBJ1-6, with 12 bases lining up with TRBD1. The CDR3 extends over 15 amino acids. Germline CDR1 DFQATT, CDR2 SNEGSKA (reference sequence). Losses at the gene ends were 6 bases for V and 9 bases for J; bases not matched to a gene: 9.

V usage is TRBV12-3 or TRBV12-4 and J usage is TRBJ2-3; D might be TRBD1 (6 bases). V was pared by 5 bases and J by 0 bases, with 9 bases between. CDR3 length: 14 residues. CDR3 coding DNA: TGTGCCAGCAGTCTTACAGGGAGCACAGATACGCAGTATTTT. Translation: CASSLTGSTDTQYF.

This chain uses TRBV24-1 with TRBJ2-1; TRBD2 aligns across 7 bases. This CDR3 is built from 12 residues. From germline, CDR1 is KGHDR and CDR2 SFDVKD. J was trimmed by 13 bases and V by 4 bases; bases with no gene match: 6. CDR3 region: CATSEAGTTQFF. CDR3 nucleotides: TGTGCCACCAGTGAAGCCGGGACTACCCAGTTCTTC.

The table lists this clonotype with a few counts. The genes are TRBV7-2 and TRBJ2-3; no firm D call. V was pared by 4 bases and J by 1 base, with 6 bases between. Germline assignment: CDR1 SGHTA and CDR2 FQGNSA. CDR3 length equals 13 residues. In nucleotides, the CDR3 is TGTGCCAGCAGCTGGGCGCGCACAGATACGCAGTATTTT. This sequence encodes CASSWARTDTQYF. Full variable domain (outside the CDR3, taken from reference TRBV7-2 and TRBJ2-3): GAGVSQSPSNKVTEKGKDVELRCDPISGHTALYWYRQSLGQGLEFLIYFQGNSAPDKSGLPSDRFSAERTGGSVSTLTIQRTQQEDSAVYLCASSWARTDTQYFGPGTRLTVL.

This clonotype was found once. The chain employs TRBV5-1 and TRBJ2-7; tentatively, D is TRBD1 (5 bases). Germline V gene data show CDR1 as SGHRS and CDR2 as YFSETQ. V was clipped by 3 bases and J by 6 bases, with 16 bases between them. The CDR3 runs 14 residues. The CDR3 spells CASSSIAGFGEQYF. In nucleotides, the CDR3 is TGCGCCAGCAGCTCGATCGCAGGGTTCGGCGAGCAGTACTTC.

This clonotype showed up just a few times. CDR3 bases: TGCAGTGCTAGAGCCCAGGGGACAGGAGATTCACCCCTCCACTTT. As protein: CSARAQGTGDSPLHF. The genes are TRBV20-1 and TRBJ1-6; 8 bases fit TRBD1. V trimming: 1 base; J trimming: 8 bases; junction bases outside the gene matches: 7. There are 15 residues in the CDR3. The germline V gene has CDR1 DFQATT and CDR2 SNEGSKA (reference sequence).